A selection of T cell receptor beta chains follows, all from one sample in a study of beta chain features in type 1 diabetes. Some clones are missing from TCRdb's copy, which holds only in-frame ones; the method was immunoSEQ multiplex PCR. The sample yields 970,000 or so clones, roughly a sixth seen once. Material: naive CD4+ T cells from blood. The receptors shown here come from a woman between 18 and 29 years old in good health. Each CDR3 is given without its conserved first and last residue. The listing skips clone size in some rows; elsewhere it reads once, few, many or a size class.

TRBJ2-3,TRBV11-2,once,ASSTLRGRVTDTQY
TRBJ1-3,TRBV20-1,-,SASGRNTIY
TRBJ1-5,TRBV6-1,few,ASSEVVNQPQH
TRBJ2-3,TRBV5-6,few,ASSSGVPGLAGVGTQY
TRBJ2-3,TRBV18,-,ASSQAGGLTDTQY
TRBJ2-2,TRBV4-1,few,ASSQGLAGAVTGELF
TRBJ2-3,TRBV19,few,ASSIDLFVYTQY
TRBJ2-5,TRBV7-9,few,ASSLLLSARETQY
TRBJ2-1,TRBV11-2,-,ASSLEGGLAGQRYYNEQF
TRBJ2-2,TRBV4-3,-,ASSQEHLDTGELF
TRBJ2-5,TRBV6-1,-,ASSETWETQY
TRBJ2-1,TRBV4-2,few,ASSPRVADEQF
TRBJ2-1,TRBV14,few,ASSPLEPLNEQF
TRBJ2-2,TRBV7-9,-,ASSLSHTGELF
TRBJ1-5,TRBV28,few,ASSGPGQGSVPQH
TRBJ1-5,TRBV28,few,ASTGEGQPQH
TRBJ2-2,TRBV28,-,ASSPGQNTGELF
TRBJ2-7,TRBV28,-,ATYINYEQY
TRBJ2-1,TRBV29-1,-,SGTVSYNEQF
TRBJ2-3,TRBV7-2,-,ASSQDTDTQY
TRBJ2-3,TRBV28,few,ASSFPVLMAGNTDTQY
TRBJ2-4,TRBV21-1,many,ASPNIQY
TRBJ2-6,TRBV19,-,ASSNGGGANVLT
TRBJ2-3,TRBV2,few,AKRPPPSYTQY
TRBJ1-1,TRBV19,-,ASSKPGGPGPTEAF
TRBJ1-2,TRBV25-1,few,ASSEGANYGYT
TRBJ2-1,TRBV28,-,ASSPERTGKRVGQF
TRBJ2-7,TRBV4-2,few,ASSQDPTVVWEQY
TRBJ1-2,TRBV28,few,ASSRPGQGRYGYT
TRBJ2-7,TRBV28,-,ASSPARTGGAEQY
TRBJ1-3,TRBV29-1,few,SVETVANSGNTIY